The entry below describes one T cell receptor beta chain. Losses at the gene ends were 5 bases for V and 8 bases for J; bases not matched to a gene: 4. Germline CDR1 SGHVS, CDR2 FQNEAQ. This CDR3 is built from 14 residues. As to time point: pre-treatment sample, taken before nivolumab and TIL therapy. Tumor tissue came from excised metastases, mostly pleural nodules or supraclavicular lymph nodes. The sample belongs to a study of TIL therapy for anti-PD-1-resistant metastatic lung cancer. This was the immunoSEQ v3 assay. Sequencing was performed with immunoSEQ multiplex PCR; in TCRdb, only in-frame clones are kept and a portion is missing. The repertoire includes under 100,000 clones, about three fifths of them detected once, and approximately 11% sits in the top ten.

This receptor was obtained from a person between 25 and 80 years old with non-small cell lung cancer. V gene TRBV7-8 combines with J gene TRBJ1-4; TRBD1 agrees at 11 bases. The starting material was tumor tissue, obtained at baseline. The CDR3 DNA is TGTGCCAGCAGCACCGGGACAGGGGGAGAAAAACTGTTTTTT. Translation gives CASSTGTGGEKLFF.